The present T cell receptor (beta chain) was sequenced within a study of shared clonotypes between healthy human individuals. With regard to this clone: Its antigen remains unidentified.

The V and J ends lost 4 bases and 0 bases respectively, with 15 bases between them. CDR1 is MGHRA, CDR2 YSYEKL, per germline. This CDR3 spans 16 amino acids. Naive CD8 cells comprised CD45RO-negative, CCR7-positively selected cells, excluding terminally differentiated effector memory CD45RA+ cells. Investigators spread the genomic DNA of each subset evenly over several immunoSEQ plates. The data were produced by immunoSEQ multiplex PCR, yet TCRdb's version contains in-frame clones alone and is incomplete. The repertoire consists of nearly 600,000 clones, with roughly 95% occurring once and the leading ten covering less than 0.13%. The study's findings and limits: The sharing of roughly 5% of naive CD4 clonotypes was seen across several donors.

Sequences were obtained from naive CD8+ T cells sorted from blood. The TCR comes from a woman aged 30 to 39 in good health. This chain connects TRBV4-1 to TRBJ1-2; D possibly corresponds to TRBD1 (6 bases). CDR3 in DNA: TGCGCCAGCAGCCTAGGTAACAGGGAAACTAACTATGGCTACACCTTC. It encodes CASSLGNRETNYGYTF.